The rows below give T cell receptor beta chains drawn from one sample of a study of blood T cell repertoires in COVID-19. TCRdb keeps only in-frame clones here, not all; method: immunoSEQ multiplex PCR. Of fewer than 200,000 clones in the sample, around 80% were seen once. The material sequenced was peripheral blood. All receptors derive from a man aged 65 to 85 with active or convalescent COVID-19. Both conserved end residues are part of each CDR3. Fields, in order: clone size, D gene, V gene, J gene, CDR3 protein, CDR3 DNA. D genes are given only for firm matches. The size field is filled for only some rows; it gives once, few, many or a size class.

size: -; D: TRBD2; V: TRBV2; J: TRBJ2-6; CDR3: CASSGASGNVLTF; DNA: TGTGCCAGCAGTGGGGCTAGCGGCAACGTCCTGACTTTC
size: -; D: -; V: TRBV6-1; J: TRBJ1-5; CDR3: CASSEGSGAFQPQHF; DNA: TGTGCCAGCAGTGAGGGGTCAGGGGCCTTTCAGCCCCAGCATTTT
size: -; D: -; V: TRBV7-2; J: TRBJ2-1; CDR3: CASSLASPRLYNEQFF; DNA: TGTGCCAGCAGCTTAGCAAGCCCCAGACTCTACAATGAGCAGTTCTTC
size: -; D: -; V: TRBV10-3; J: TRBJ2-7; CDR3: CAISGGGAGEQYF; DNA: TGTGCCATCAGTGGTGGGGGGGCAGGCGAGCAGTACTTC
size: -; D: TRBD1; V: TRBV6-5; J: TRBJ1-6; CDR3: CASSSDRANSPLHF; DNA: TGTGCCAGCAGCTCTGACAGGGCGAATTCACCCCTCCACTTT
size: -; D: TRBD2; V: TRBV2; J: TRBJ2-1; CDR3: CASSEVLAVKTNEQFF; DNA: TGTGCCAGCAGTGAAGTCCTAGCGGTCAAAACCAATGAGCAGTTCTTC
size: once; D: TRBD1; V: TRBV15; J: TRBJ2-7; CDR3: CATSRASGTGGEQYF; DNA: TGTGCCACCAGCAGAGCCTCCGGGACAGGGGGGGAGCAGTACTTC
size: few; D: TRBD2; V: TRBV5-1; J: TRBJ2-1; CDR3: CASSLAKTSVYNEQFF; DNA: TGCGCCAGCAGCTTGGCCAAGACTAGCGTTTACAATGAGCAGTTCTTC
size: -; D: TRBD1; V: TRBV5-1; J: TRBJ1-1; CDR3: CASSLAGTGGYEAFF; DNA: TGCGCCAGCAGCTTGGCCGGGACAGGGGGCTATGAAGCTTTCTTT
size: -; D: -; V: TRBV6-5; J: TRBJ1-2; CDR3: CASTLTTNYGYTF; DNA: TGTGCCAGCACCCTGACAACTAACTATGGCTACACCTTC
size: few; D: TRBD1; V: TRBV11-2; J: TRBJ2-1; CDR3: CASSTRQGGNEQFF; DNA: TGTGCCAGCAGCACCAGACAGGGCGGGAATGAGCAGTTCTTC
size: -; D: -; V: TRBV3-1/TRBV3-2; J: TRBJ1-2; CDR3: CASSQALQVPRYGYTF; DNA: TGTGCCAGCAGCCAAGCTCTACAGGTCCCGCGGTATGGCTACACCTTC
size: -; D: -; V: TRBV5-1; J: TRBJ2-1; CDR3: CASSLRQTYNEQFF; DNA: TGCGCCAGCAGCTTGCGACAGACCTACAATGAGCAGTTCTTC
size: -; D: -; V: TRBV5-1; J: TRBJ2-1; CDR3: CASSWGSAGMPGEQFF; DNA: TGCGCCAGCAGCTGGGGTTCAGCGGGCATGCCAGGTGAGCAGTTCTTC
size: -; D: -; V: TRBV10-1; J: TRBJ2-7; CDR3: CAGFKPAIRGMQLYEQYF; DNA: TGCGCCGGCTTCAAGCCCGCCATTCGCGGCATGCAACTCTACGAGCAGTACTTC
size: -; D: -; V: TRBV21-1; J: TRBJ2-3; CDR3: CASSKPPQGATDTQYF; DNA: TGTGCCAGCAGCAAACCCCCCCAGGGGGCCACAGATACGCAGTATTTT
size: -; D: -; V: TRBV6-1; J: TRBJ1-2; CDR3: CASSEGPQRGYTF; DNA: TGTGCCAGCAGTGAAGGGCCGCAGCGGGGCTACACCTTC
size: -; D: TRBD1; V: TRBV25-1; J: TRBJ2-2; CDR3: CASSEGTGLKNTGELFF; DNA: TGTGCCAGCAGTGAAGGGACAGGCCTAAAAAACACCGGGGAGCTGTTTTTT
size: -; D: -; V: TRBV10-1; J: TRBJ2-2; CDR3: CASSETGTSEGELFF; DNA: TGCGCCAGCAGTGAGACCGGGACAAGCGAAGGGGAGCTGTTTTTT
size: few; D: -; V: TRBV5-4; J: TRBJ1-5; CDR3: CASSEQNQPQHF; DNA: TGTGCCAGCAGCGAACAGAATCAGCCCCAGCATTTT
size: -; D: TRBD1; V: TRBV4-3; J: TRBJ1-2; CDR3: CASSQYRGDYGYTF; DNA: TGCGCCAGCAGCCAGTACAGGGGGGACTATGGCTACACCTTC
size: -; D: TRBD2; V: TRBV6-6; J: TRBJ2-5; CDR3: CASTSGELETQYF; DNA: TGTGCCAGCACCAGCGGGGAGCTTGAGACCCAGTACTTC
size: -; D: -; V: TRBV6-6; J: TRBJ1-2; CDR3: CASTSANYGYTF; DNA: TGTGCCAGCACCTCGGCTAACTATGGCTACACCTTC
size: -; D: TRBD2; V: TRBV5-1; J: TRBJ2-7; CDR3: CASSLGGLEVRYEQYF; DNA: TGCGCCAGCAGCTTGGGTGGACTAGAAGTCCGCTACGAGCAGTACTTC
size: -; D: TRBD2; V: TRBV7-9; J: TRBJ2-3; CDR3: CASSARGLAGGRLDTQYF; DNA: TGTGCCAGCAGCGCCCGGGGACTAGCGGGGGGTAGACTAGATACGCAGTATTTT
size: -; D: TRBD1; V: TRBV19; J: TRBJ2-7; CDR3: CASRGTGSSYEQYF; DNA: TGTGCCAGTAGGGGGACAGGGAGCTCCTACGAGCAGTACTTC
size: -; D: TRBD1; V: TRBV9; J: TRBJ2-3; CDR3: CASSVAGTGGGTDTQYF; DNA: TGTGCCAGCAGCGTAGCCGGGACAGGGGGCGGCACAGATACGCAGTATTTT
size: -; D: -; V: TRBV18; J: TRBJ1-4; CDR3: CASSPGLNEKLFF; DNA: TGTGCCAGCTCACCAGGCCTTAATGAAAAACTGTTTTTT
size: -; D: TRBD1; V: TRBV2; J: TRBJ2-7; CDR3: CASMQDREAYEQYF; DNA: TGTGCCAGCATGCAGGACAGGGAAGCCTACGAGCAGTACTTC
size: -; D: TRBD1; V: TRBV12-3/TRBV12-4; J: TRBJ1-6; CDR3: CASGGTGGSPLHF; DNA: TGTGCCAGCGGTGGGACAGGAGGCTCACCCCTCCACTTT
size: -; D: -; V: TRBV2; J: TRBJ1-1; CDR3: CATSRESNTEAFF; DNA: TGTGCCACAAGCAGGGAATCGAACACTGAAGCTTTCTTT
size: -; D: TRBD2; V: TRBV18; J: TRBJ2-2; CDR3: CASSPQTSGNTGELFF; DNA: TGTGCCAGCTCACCGCAGACTAGCGGAAACACCGGGGAGCTGTTTTTT
size: -; D: -; V: TRBV6-5; J: TRBJ1-1; CDR3: CASSYSFGDTEAFF; DNA: TGTGCCAGCAGTTACTCGTTCGGAGACACTGAAGCTTTCTTT
size: -; D: TRBD2; V: TRBV3-1/TRBV3-2; J: TRBJ2-3; CDR3: CASSPGLAATDTQYF; DNA: TGTGCCAGCAGCCCTGGACTAGCGGCCACAGATACGCAGTATTTT
size: once; D: TRBD1; V: TRBV5-1; J: TRBJ1-2; CDR3: CASSLTGEGGYTF; DNA: TGCGCCAGCAGCCTGACAGGGGAAGGCGGCTACACCTTC
size: -; D: -; V: TRBV9; J: TRBJ2-2; CDR3: CASSSLGRTGELFF; DNA: TGTGCCAGCAGCTCACTGGGGCGGACCGGGGAGCTGTTTTTT
size: once; D: -; V: TRBV4-3; J: TRBJ2-2; CDR3: CASSLEGLGTGELFF; DNA: TGCGCCAGCAGCCTCGAGGGTCTCGGCACCGGGGAGCTGTTTTTT
size: -; D: TRBD1; V: TRBV6-5; J: TRBJ2-3; CDR3: CAIRTGGGPDTQYF; DNA: TGTGCCATTCGGACAGGGGGCGGCCCAGATACGCAGTATTTT
size: -; D: -; V: TRBV5-1; J: TRBJ1-1; CDR3: CASSPGSREPTEAFF; DNA: TGCGCCAGCAGCCCCGGATCGAGGGAACCCACTGAAGCTTTCTTT
size: once; D: TRBD2; V: TRBV11-2; J: TRBJ2-1; CDR3: CASSFPSGGTNEQFF; DNA: TGTGCCAGCAGCTTTCCCAGCGGGGGGACCAATGAGCAGTTCTTC
size: -; D: -; V: TRBV6-5; J: TRBJ2-7; CDR3: CAIRSGGGYEQYF; DNA: TGTGCCATCCGCTCCGGCGGAGGCTACGAGCAGTACTTC
size: -; D: -; V: TRBV27; J: TRBJ1-5; CDR3: CASSYNAAGRTQPQHF; DNA: TGTGCCAGCAGTTACAATGCGGCAGGGCGAACTCAGCCCCAGCATTTT
size: -; D: -; V: TRBV5-1; J: TRBJ1-3; CDR3: CASSLATTNSGNTIYF; DNA: TGCGCCAGCAGCTTGGCGACTACTAACTCTGGAAACACCATATATTTT
size: -; D: -; V: TRBV5-1; J: TRBJ1-1; CDR3: CASSPQASTGSEAFF; DNA: TGCGCCAGCAGCCCCCAGGCCAGTACGGGGTCTGAAGCTTTCTTT
size: -; D: TRBD1; V: TRBV2; J: TRBJ1-1; CDR3: CASSKGQATEAFF; DNA: TGTGCCAGCAGTAAAGGACAGGCCACTGAAGCTTTCTTT
size: -; D: -; V: TRBV14; J: TRBJ2-5; CDR3: CASSQSFRVETQYF; DNA: TGTGCCAGCAGCCAGAGCTTTAGAGTTGAGACCCAGTACTTC
size: -; D: -; V: TRBV4-2; J: TRBJ2-1; CDR3: CASSQDRAGEQFF; DNA: TGTGCCAGCAGCCAAGACAGGGCGGGGGAGCAGTTCTTC
size: few; D: -; V: TRBV2; J: TRBJ2-1; CDR3: CASSAGEITYNEQFF; DNA: TGTGCCAGCAGCGCTGGGGAGATTACCTACAATGAGCAGTTCTTC
size: many; D: TRBD1; V: TRBV7-6; J: TRBJ1-1; CDR3: CASSLTGGLRGLNTEAFF; DNA: TGTGCCAGCAGCTTAACAGGGGGCCTTAGGGGATTGAACACTGAAGCTTTCTTT
size: -; D: -; V: TRBV5-1; J: TRBJ2-1; CDR3: CASSFEAHYNEQFF; DNA: TGCGCCAGCAGCTTTGAGGCCCACTACAATGAGCAGTTCTTC
size: once; D: TRBD1; V: TRBV5-1; J: TRBJ2-1; CDR3: CASSLGQGDEQFF; DNA: TGCGCCAGCAGCTTGGGACAGGGGGATGAGCAGTTCTTC
size: few; D: TRBD1; V: TRBV15; J: TRBJ1-6; CDR3: CATSREALGTANSPLHF; DNA: TGTGCCACCAGCAGAGAAGCCCTCGGGACAGCAAATTCACCCCTCCACTTT
size: once; D: TRBD2; V: TRBV5-1; J: TRBJ2-7; CDR3: CASSLSGLAGDEQYF; DNA: TGCGCCAGCAGCTTGTCGGGACTAGCAGGGGACGAGCAGTACTTC
size: -; D: TRBD2; V: TRBV4-2; J: TRBJ2-7; CDR3: CASSQGRTKGLLAGNYEQYF; DNA: TGTGCCAGCAGCCAAGGCCGGACCAAGGGGTTACTAGCGGGAAACTACGAGCAGTACTTC
size: once; D: TRBD2; V: TRBV10-3; J: TRBJ2-1; CDR3: CAISDSTSGSDEQFF; DNA: TGTGCCATCAGTGATTCAACTAGCGGGAGCGATGAGCAGTTCTTC
size: once; D: -; V: TRBV7-2; J: TRBJ2-4; CDR3: CASTRRGINIQYF; DNA: TGTGCCAGCACGCGCCGGGGGATAAACATTCAGTACTTC
size: -; D: -; V: TRBV9; J: TRBJ2-5; CDR3: CASSPFGTQETQYF; DNA: TGTGCCAGCAGCCCGTTCGGGACTCAAGAGACCCAGTACTTC
size: -; D: -; V: TRBV5-4; J: TRBJ1-1; CDR3: CASSPGGGGGGEAFF; DNA: TGTGCCAGCAGCCCCGGAGGGGGGGGCGGCGGTGAAGCTTTCTTT